This T cell receptor (beta chain) was retrieved from a study of cytomegalovirus exposure and HLA in healthy donors. Comment on this clone: What it binds is unknown.

This CDR3 is built from 13 residues. Germline CDR1 MNHNY, CDR2 SVGAGI (reference sequence). With 6 bases removed from V and 9 bases from J, the gap between germline ends came to 17 bases. Broader study findings: Relative to equally common others, HLA-associated TCR beta chains showed greater clonal expansion in a later analysis. Versus the approximately 700-donor mean, an Asian-associated ancestry cluster reportedly showed fewer N-insertions in a later analysis.

PCR employed 60 Vbeta and 13 Jbeta primers. TCRdb's copy holds only in-frame clones and misses some; the assay was immunoSEQ multiplex PCR. Its listing shows about 200,000 clones. This clonotype originated in a girl aged 2-10 years in good health and CMV-seropositive. The sample consisted of PBMCs. The rearrangement uses TRBV6-6 and TRBJ1-2, with D possibly being TRBD1 (6 bases). The CDR3: CASSREQGSRYTF. The CDR3 DNA follows: TGTGCCAGCAGCCGCGAACAGGGTTCGCGCTACACCTTC.